This record covers a single T cell receptor beta chain. Its specific antigen is unknown. The input lacks base qualities; no much larger clone sits a single base away. This record comes from a study of neoadjuvant anti-PD-1 for oral cavity cancer (dated by TCRdb to about 2021). With regard to the full study: Before undergoing curative-intent surgical resection, most patients got three to four biweekly nivolumab doses at 3 mg/kg. Patients without progression received a fourth nivolumab dose around day 43 and underwent definitive surgical resection on days 50-56. There were 12 patients in the parent correlative cohort, and the response rate was around 30%. Under RECIST 1.1, patients with complete response, partial response or stable disease were classed as responders, and patients with progression were classed as non-responders. The study at large found these results: Only three patients per response group were included in the TCR analyses, and larger cohorts for validation were called for by the authors. Larger post-treatment sizes of preexisting intratumoral clones correlated with greater tumor shrinkage, suggesting expansion of preexisting clones contributed to response. Higher pretreatment blood Treg/Th17 ratios correlated with higher pretreatment blood TCRbeta clonality and lower post-treatment tumor TCRbeta clonality.

For survey sequencing, tumor libraries mostly used 4.8 ug of input genomic DNA, with two replicates for each sample. TCRbeta libraries were prepared with the immunoSEQ hsTCRbeta kit according to the manufacturer's instructions. The completed libraries were mixed into a single pool at 3 nM, then sequenced with an Illumina NovaSeq 6000 S4 flow cell. On the study's bioinformatics: The immunoSEQ Analyzer was used for raw data preprocessing and quality control. The analysis was restricted to productive rearrangements, with each unique CDR3 amino acid sequence defining a clonotype. Repertoire clonality was estimated as the Gini-Simpson index, which was calculated using the R package tcR. Student's t test was used to compare Gini indices, while Pearson correlation assessed associations with tumor size change. The table comes from immuneACCESS by way of TCRdb, which keeps in-frame sequences with V and J called. Part of the clones is missing from these tables; in studies checked, under half for an unresolved V gene and the rest for unknown reasons. V and J calls and clone size follow that table, whereas D and trimming were derived from the DNA. In this sample the table shows tens of thousands of clones, around a quarter of which occur a single time. The top ten clonotypes cover more than 15% of the sample.

Interpreted using the paper, the time point label stands for: after neoadjuvant nivolumab, at surgical resection. None of the patients had received prior systemic or radiation treatment, and all were newly diagnosed with stage II-IVA oral cavity squamous cell carcinoma. The cohort was composed of patients with HPV-negative, locally advanced oral cavity squamous cell carcinoma. The samples were drawn from a longitudinal correlative study tied to a single-arm phase II trial testing neoadjuvant nivolumab in oral cavity squamous cell carcinoma. Subject-matched pre- and post-treatment PBMCs and tumors from three responders and three non-responders were subjected to genomic DNA-based TCRbeta sequencing. For tumor tissue, genomic DNA extraction relied on the Maxwell RSC DNA from Tissue kit. CDR1 and CDR2 were assigned from the germline V gene as SGHDT and YYEEEE. Measured from the cysteine to the phenylalanine, the CDR3 is 14 residues long. The CDR3 DNA has 42 bases and is translated from base 1. V is pared back by 1 base and J by 0 bases, with 7 bases lying between the germline termini.

This specimen was tumor tissue, taken after nivolumab (anti-PD-1) treatment. This TCR came from a person between 40 and 79 years old with oral cavity squamous cell carcinoma. The chain joins TRBV5-6 to TRBJ1-1, with the identity of the D gene unclear. CDR3 protein: CASSLRIMNTEAFF. The nucleotide sequence is TGTGCCAGCAGCTTGAGGATCATGAACACTGAAGCTTTCTTT.